This passage covers 12 T cell receptor beta chains from one sample sequenced in a study of blood T cells in healthy people across ages. The second PCR ran about 6 to 12 cycles with a sample-barcoded 5' primer and J-beta primers. TCRdb reprocessed the 5' RACE reads with MiXCR, giving one entry per CDR3 protein. This sample has hundreds of thousands of distinct CDR3 sequences, with 20% to 25% found just once. Another study also made use of these data, one on T cells of mothers and their children.

The sequencing input was blood. These receptors all come from a boy aged 5-17 years in good health.

This clonotype was recorded once. The chain is built from TRBV29-1 and TRBJ2-7, with 8 nucleotides matching TRBD2. The J call may be faulty, since TRBJ2-1 better matches the DNA end. Per the germline V gene, CDR1 is SQVTM and CDR2 is ANQGSEA. This CDR3 is 13 amino acids long. The CDR3 here is CSVKRRLANEQFF. The CDR3 DNA is TGCAGCGTGAAACGCAGACTAGCGAATGAGCAGTTCTTC.

In its sample, this clonotype was seen once. The rearrangement uses TRBV12-5 and TRBJ2-5, with 7 bases aligning to TRBD2. The germline gives CDR1 LGHNT, CDR2 FRNRAP. CDR3 length: 17 residues. Trimming took 8 bases from V and 1 from J; bases not matched to a gene: 16. The CDR3 spells CASRGRVAVGLQETQYF. The CDR3 nucleotides are TGTGCTAGTAGAGGGAGGGTCGCCGTGGGCCTCCAAGAGACCCAGTACTTC.

The chain carries TRBV5-1 and TRBJ2-3, with D possibly being TRBD2 (6 bases). CDR1 and CDR2 (germline): SGHRS, YFSETQ. This CDR3 is 14 amino acids long. The V gene lost 5 bases and the J gene lost 4 bases, with 14 bases spanning the gap. CDR3 sequence: CASSQASAADTQYF. DNA of the CDR3: TGCGCCAGCAGTCAAGCTAGCGCCGCAGATACGCAGTATTTT.

This clonotype was observed once. This rearrangement joins TRBV5-1 to TRBJ2-3; D not certain. The germline V gene encodes CDR1 SGHRS and CDR2 YFSETQ. Trimming took off 0 bases at V and 2 bases at J, with 10 bases between the two ends. CDR3 length: 15 residues. In DNA form, the CDR3 reads TGCGCCAGCAGCTTGGAATCCGGGTACACAGATACGCAGTATTTT. Translated, it gives CASSLESGYTDTQYF.

The table lists this clonotype with a few counts. The V and J genes are TRBV4-2 and TRBJ1-1; the D is unclear. Trimming took 0 bases from V and 5 from J, leaving 13 bases between them. Germline CDR1 LGHNA, CDR2 YNFKEQ. The CDR3 is made up of 15 amino acids. The DNA of the CDR3 is TGTGCCAGCAGCCAAGATGGGGATGGGTTAACTGAAGCTTTCTTT. Encoded protein: CASSQDGDGLTEAFF.

This clonotype was recorded a few times. V gene TRBV6-5 combines with J gene TRBJ2-4; the D gene could be TRBD1 or TRBD2 (6 bases each). The CDR3 is 16 amino acids. Germline CDR1 reads MNHEY; CDR2 reads SVGAGI. V lost 2 bases, J lost 1 base, and 12 bases lay in between. The CDR3 loop reads CASSYGGGGAKNIQYF. Written as DNA, the CDR3 is TGTGCCAGCAGTTACGGCGGAGGGGGGGCCAAAAACATTCAGTACTTC.

V is TRBV11-3 and J is TRBJ2-5; TRBD1 aligns across 8 bases. Looked up from germline, CDR1 is SGHNT and CDR2 is YENEEA. Trimming cost V 5 bases and J 5 bases; bases outside gene matches: 10. This CDR3 region has 15 residues. DNA for the CDR3: TGTGCCAGCAGCGCCTATCAGGGGGCGGAGGAGACCCAGTACTTC. This codes for CASSAYQGAEETQYF.

V and J are TRBV27 and TRBJ2-5; TRBD1 aligns across 8 bases. Gene TRBJ2-7 matches the end of the DNA better, so the J call may be wrong. In germline, CDR1 is MNHEY, CDR2 SMNVEV (reference sequence). CDR3 length: 17 amino acids. The DNA for the CDR3 is TGTGCCAGCAGTCCATCCGGGACAGGACCCATCTCCTACGAGCAGTACTTC. Protein: CASSPSGTGPISYEQYF.

The rearrangement links TRBV5-1 to TRBJ2-7; TRBD1 matches at 7 bases. Per germline, CDR1 SGHRS and CDR2 YFSETQ. Trimming took 4 bases from V and 5 from J; bases not matched to a gene: 15. The CDR3 is 16 amino acids. The CDR3 DNA is TGCGCCAGCAGCCGACTTACAGGGGCCGTTAGTGACGAGCAGTACTTC. The encoded protein is CASSRLTGAVSDEQYF.

The V and J genes are TRBV7-9 and TRBJ2-1, with D possibly matching TRBD2 (5 bases). The CDR3 consists of 16 residues. Germline assignment: CDR1 SEHNR and CDR2 FQNEAQ (reference sequence). The ends were cut back, 5 bases at V and 6 bases at J, with 20 bases in the middle. The CDR3 DNA follows: TGTGCCAGCAGCCCAAGACTTGCTTACGGAGGCAATGAGCAGTTCTTC. Its protein is CASSPRLAYGGNEQFF.

This clonotype was observed a few times. CDR3 sequence: CASLSSGYTDTQYF. Written as DNA, the CDR3 is TGTGCCAGCCTTTCCAGCGGATACACAGATACGCAGTATTTT. This chain connects TRBV28 to TRBJ2-3; perhaps TRBD2 as D (5 bases). Germline V CDR1 and CDR2: MDHEN, SYDVKM. Trimming pared 8 bases from V and 2 bases from J, leaving 14 bases between. The CDR3 is 14 residues long.

CDR3 sequence reads: CASSLSVDWYNEQFF. In nucleotides, the CDR3 is TGTGCCAGCAGCTTATCTGTAGACTGGTACAATGAGCAGTTCTTC. The chain joins TRBV7-2 to TRBJ2-5; D unresolved. The last part of the DNA fits TRBJ2-1 better; the J call may be wrong. This CDR3 is built from 15 residues. Germline loops: CDR1 SGHTA, CDR2 FQGNSA.